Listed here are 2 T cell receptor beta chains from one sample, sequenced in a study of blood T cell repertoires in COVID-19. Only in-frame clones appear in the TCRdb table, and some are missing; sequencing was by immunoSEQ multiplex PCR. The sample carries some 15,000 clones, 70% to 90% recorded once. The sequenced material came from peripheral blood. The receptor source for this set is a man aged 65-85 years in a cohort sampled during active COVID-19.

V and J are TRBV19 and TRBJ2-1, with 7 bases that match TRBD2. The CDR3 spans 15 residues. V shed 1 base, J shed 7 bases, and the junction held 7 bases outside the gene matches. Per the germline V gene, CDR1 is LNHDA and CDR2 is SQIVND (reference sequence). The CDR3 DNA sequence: TGTGCCAGTAGTATAGGGGCGGGAGAACGGAATGAGCAGTTCTTC. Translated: CASSIGAGERNEQFF.

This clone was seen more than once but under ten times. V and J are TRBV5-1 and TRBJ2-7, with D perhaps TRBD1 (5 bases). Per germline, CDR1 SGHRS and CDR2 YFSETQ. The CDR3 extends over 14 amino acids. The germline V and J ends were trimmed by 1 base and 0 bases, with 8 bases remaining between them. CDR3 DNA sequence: TGCGCCAGCAGCTTGCCAGGGCACTCCTACGAGCAGTACTTC. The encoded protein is CASSLPGHSYEQYF.